Shown below are 28 T cell receptor beta chains from a single sample sequenced in a study of monozygotic twins with inflammatory bowel disease. With the 5' RACE reads reprocessed, TCRdb shows one record per CDR3 protein and no DNA. This table holds more than 350,000 distinct CDR3 sequences. The sample comprised blood. These TCRs come from a human donor with ulcerative colitis or Crohn's disease, or a healthy co-twin of an affected twin (not recorded which).

CDR3 region: CASSPYGGGGLNTEAFF. The chain couples TRBV7-3 to TRBJ1-1; TCRdb selects TRBD1, and the lack of DNA leaves this call unchecked. This CDR3 has 17 residues. Germline V gene sequence: CDR1 SGHTA, CDR2 FQGTGA.

This rearrangement joins TRBV7-8 to TRBJ2-1. The CDR3 spans 11 residues. Germline CDR1 reads SGHVS; CDR2 reads FQNEAQ. The CDR3 spells CASSSALEQFF. Looking up the rest from reference TRBV7-8 and TRBJ2-1 gives the full variable domain: GAGVSQSPRYKVAKRGQDVALRCDPISGHVSLFWYQQALGQGPEFLTYFQNEAQLDKSGLPSDRFFAERPEGSVSTLKIQRTQQEDSAVYLCASSSALEQFFGPGTRLTVL.

The CDR3 reads CASSWTEQETQYF. This chain links TRBV7-9 with TRBJ2-5; the TCRdb D gene call, TRBD1, has no DNA to confirm it. CDR1 SEHNR and CDR2 FQNEAQ come from the germline V gene (reference sequence). This CDR3 region has 13 residues.

This rearrangement joins TRBV5-4 to TRBJ2-1; there is no DNA to check the TCRdb D call of TRBD1. This CDR3 contains 16 residues. Germline loops: CDR1 SGHNT, CDR2 YYREEE (reference sequence). CDR3 amino acids: CASSSGPESSYNEQFF.

J is TRBJ2-3 and V is TRBV24-1; the D gene TCRdb calls, TRBD1, cannot be checked with no DNA. This CDR3 is built from 17 residues. Germline CDR1 KGHDR, CDR2 SFDVKD. CDR3 protein: CATSDPPGTGMTDTQYF.

The chain joins TRBV29-1 to TRBJ1-2; TCRdb's assignment of TRBD1 cannot be checked, as there is no DNA. Germline V gene sequence: CDR1 SQVTM, CDR2 ANQGSEA. There are 14 residues in the CDR3. CDR3 in amino acids: CSVGEADRGVGYTF.

The chain couples TRBV5-1 to TRBJ1-2. Germline CDR1 is SGHRS and CDR2 is YFSETQ. The CDR3 runs 11 residues. CDR3 loop: CASSLNDGYTF.

The chain couples TRBV20-1 to TRBJ1-1. Germline V gene lookup returns CDR1 DFQATT and CDR2 SNEGSKA (reference sequence). The CDR3 is made up of 11 amino acids. CDR3 sequence reads: CSARGQPEAFF.

V usage is TRBV20-1 and J usage is TRBJ2-3; no DNA is available, so the TRBD1 call from TCRdb remains unchecked. CDR1 DFQATT and CDR2 SNEGSKA come from the germline V gene (reference sequence). The CDR3 length is 15 residues. The CDR3 loop is CSASYRGQNTDTQYF.

The gene calls are TRBV9 and TRBJ2-1; TCRdb designates TRBD1, a call that cannot be tested without DNA. This CDR3 spans 15 amino acids. Germline CDR1 is SGDLS and CDR2 is YYNGEE. This CDR3 reads CASSVGQGGYNEQFF.

This rearrangement joins TRBV7-8 to TRBJ2-1; the D call of TRBD1 rests on TCRdb alone, since no DNA is present to check it. CDR1 and CDR2 from the germline V gene are SGHVS and FQNEAQ. This CDR3 has 14 residues. CDR3 in amino acids: CASSLSPANNEQFF.

This chain links TRBV7-9 with TRBJ2-7; absent DNA, TCRdb's TRBD1 call cannot be checked. The CDR3 loop spans 13 amino acids. Germline CDR1 and CDR2: SEHNR and FQNEAQ (reference sequence). The CDR3 sequence: CASRPLDPYEQYF.

The chain combines TRBV6-1 with TRBJ1-1; TCRdb selects TRBD1, and the lack of DNA leaves this call unchecked. Germline assignment: CDR1 MNHNS and CDR2 SASEGT. CDR3 size: 15 residues. This CDR3 is CASSKRQGASTEAFF.

The chain recombines TRBV11-2 with TRBJ2-5; the D call of TRBD2 rests on TCRdb alone, since no DNA is present to check it. The CDR3 has 14 residues. Germline CDR1 reads SGHAT; CDR2 reads FQNNGV. The CDR3 spells CASSLIRAEETQYF.

The chain is built from TRBV20-1 and TRBJ1-1. Germline V gene sequence: CDR1 DFQATT, CDR2 SNEGSKA (reference sequence). The CDR3 length is 12 residues. The CDR3: CSGRGGYTEAFF.

The V call is TRBV20-1, the J call TRBJ2-7; checking the TCRdb D call of TRBD2 is not possible without DNA. This CDR3 has 18 amino acids. The V gene's germline CDR1 is DFQATT and CDR2 SNEGSKA (reference sequence). The CDR3 region is CSATDRGLAGGGIYEQYF.

This sequence joins TRBV12-3 or TRBV12-4 and TRBJ2-2; absent DNA, TCRdb's TRBD1 call cannot be checked. CDR3 length equals 15 residues. CDR3 region: CASSRLQGLTGELFF.

The V call is TRBV5-4, the J call TRBJ2-7; TCRdb indicates TRBD2, and absent DNA this call remains unverified. Looked up from germline, CDR1 is SGHNT and CDR2 is YYREEE (reference sequence). CDR3 length: 15 amino acids. The CDR3 here is CASSWGSGGAYEQYF.

The J gene is TRBJ2-5, the V gene TRBV24-1; lacking DNA, the TRBD1 call made by TCRdb goes unchecked. The CDR3 loop spans 13 amino acids. Germline CDR1 and CDR2: KGHDR and SFDVKD. The CDR3 reads CATSDGTQETQYF.

V and J are TRBV19 and TRBJ2-7. CDR3 size: 14 residues. CDR1 is LNHDA and CDR2 is SQIVND in the germline V gene (reference sequence). The chain's CDR3 is CASSREVSSYEQYF.

The V and J genes are TRBV3-1 and TRBJ2-1. Germline CDR1 LGHDT, CDR2 YNNKEL (reference sequence). This CDR3 spans 14 amino acids. CDR3 protein: CASSQRGTRNEQFF.

The chain employs TRBV29-1 and TRBJ2-7; the TCRdb D gene call, TRBD1, has no DNA to confirm it. The CDR3 contains 14 residues. Germline V CDR1 and CDR2: SQVTM, ANQGSEA. The CDR3 loop is CSVIRQGITYEQYF.

The chain recombines TRBV24-1 with TRBJ2-1; TCRdb designates TRBD1, a call that cannot be tested without DNA. This CDR3 contains 14 residues. Germline CDR1 is KGHDR and CDR2 is SFDVKD. The CDR3 sequence is CATSGAPLNNEQFF.

The chain employs TRBV10-3 and TRBJ2-7. Germline V lookup: CDR1 ENHRY, CDR2 SYGVKD. The CDR3 spans 14 residues. This CDR3 is CAISENFNIYEQYF.

V and J are TRBV20-1 and TRBJ1-2; TCRdb proposes TRBD1, but this gene call is untestable without DNA. The germline CDR1 and CDR2 sequences are DFQATT and SNEGSKA (reference sequence). The CDR3 totals 12 residues. CDR3 sequence reads: CSARATGVGYTF.

The chain is built from TRBV20-1 and TRBJ2-5; absent DNA, TCRdb's TRBD1 call cannot be checked. The CDR3 consists of 13 residues. Germline V gene data show CDR1 as DFQATT and CDR2 as SNEGSKA (reference sequence). The CDR3 is CSAPDRGGETQYF.

This chain uses TRBV7-8 with TRBJ2-5; TCRdb designates TRBD2, a call that cannot be tested without DNA. Germline assignment: CDR1 SGHVS and CDR2 FQNEAQ. CDR3 size: 17 residues. The CDR3 spells CASSLALTSGNQETQYF.

The rearrangement links TRBV5-5 to TRBJ1-2. The CDR3 extends over 14 amino acids. Germline V gene lookup returns CDR1 SGHKS and CDR2 YYEKEE (reference sequence). The chain's CDR3 is CASSPAEPLDGYTF.